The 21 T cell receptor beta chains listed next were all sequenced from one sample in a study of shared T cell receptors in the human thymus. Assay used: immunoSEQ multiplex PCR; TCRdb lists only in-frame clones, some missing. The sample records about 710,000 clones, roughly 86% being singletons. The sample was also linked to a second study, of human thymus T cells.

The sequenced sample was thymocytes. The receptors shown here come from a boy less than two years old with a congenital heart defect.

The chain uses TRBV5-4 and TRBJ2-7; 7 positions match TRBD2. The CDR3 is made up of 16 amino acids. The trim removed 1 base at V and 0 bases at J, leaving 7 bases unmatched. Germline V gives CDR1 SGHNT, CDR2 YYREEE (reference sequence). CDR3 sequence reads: CASSLLRGGDSYEQYF. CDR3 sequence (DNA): TGTGCCAGCAGCTTGTTGCGGGGAGGGGACTCCTACGAGCAGTACTTC.

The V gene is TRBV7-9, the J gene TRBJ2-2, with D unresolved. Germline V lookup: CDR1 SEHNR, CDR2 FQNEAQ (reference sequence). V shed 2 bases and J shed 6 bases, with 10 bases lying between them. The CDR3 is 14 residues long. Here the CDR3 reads CASSLRLAAGELFF. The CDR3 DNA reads TGTGCCAGCAGCTTACGTTTGGCGGCCGGGGAGCTGTTTTTT.

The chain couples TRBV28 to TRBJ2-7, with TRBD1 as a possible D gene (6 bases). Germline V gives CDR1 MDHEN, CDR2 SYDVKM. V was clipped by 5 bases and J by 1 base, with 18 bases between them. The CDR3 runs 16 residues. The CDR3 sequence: CASSGNYRAESYEQYF. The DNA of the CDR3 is TGTGCCAGCAGTGGCAATTACAGGGCAGAATCCTACGAGCAGTACTTC.

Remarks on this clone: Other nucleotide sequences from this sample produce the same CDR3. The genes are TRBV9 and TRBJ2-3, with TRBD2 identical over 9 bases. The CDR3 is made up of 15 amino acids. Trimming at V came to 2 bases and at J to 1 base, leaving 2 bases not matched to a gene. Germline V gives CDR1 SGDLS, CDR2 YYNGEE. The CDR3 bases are TGTGCCAGCAGCGTTGCTAGCGGGGGCACAGATACGCAGTATTTT. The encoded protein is CASSVASGGTDTQYF.

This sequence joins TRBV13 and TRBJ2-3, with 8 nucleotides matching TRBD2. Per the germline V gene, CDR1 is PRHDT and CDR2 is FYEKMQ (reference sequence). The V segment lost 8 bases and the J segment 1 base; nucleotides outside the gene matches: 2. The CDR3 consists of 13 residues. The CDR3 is CASCGGRTDTQYF. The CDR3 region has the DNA TGTGCCAGCTGCGGGGGGCGCACAGATACGCAGTATTTT. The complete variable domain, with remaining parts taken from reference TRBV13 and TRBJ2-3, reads AAGVIQSPRHLIKEKRETATLKCYPIPRHDTVYWYQQGPGQDPQFLISFYEKMQSDKGSIPDRFSAQQFSDYHSELNMSSLELGDSALYFCASCGGRTDTQYFGPGTRLTVL.

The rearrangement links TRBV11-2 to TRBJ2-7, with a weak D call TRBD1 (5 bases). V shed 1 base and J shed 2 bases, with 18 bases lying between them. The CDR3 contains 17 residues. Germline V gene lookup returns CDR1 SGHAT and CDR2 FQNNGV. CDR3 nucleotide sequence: TGTGCCAGCAGCTTAGTAGCCCGGACAACTGAGCCCTACGAGCAGTACTTC. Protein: CASSLVARTTEPYEQYF.

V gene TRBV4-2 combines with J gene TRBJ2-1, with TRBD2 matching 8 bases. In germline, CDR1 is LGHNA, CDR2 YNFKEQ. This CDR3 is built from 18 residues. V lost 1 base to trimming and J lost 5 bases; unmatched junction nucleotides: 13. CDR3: CASSQGWGGGPIHNEQFF. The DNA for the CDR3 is TGTGCCAGCAGCCAAGGTTGGGGCGGGGGGCCTATTCACAATGAGCAGTTCTTC.

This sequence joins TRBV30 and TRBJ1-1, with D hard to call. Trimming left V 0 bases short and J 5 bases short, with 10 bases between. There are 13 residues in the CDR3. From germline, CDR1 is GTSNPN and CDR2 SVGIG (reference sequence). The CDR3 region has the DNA TGTGCCTGGAGTGTACGAGGTGCAACTGAAGCTTTCTTT. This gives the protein CAWSVRGATEAFF.

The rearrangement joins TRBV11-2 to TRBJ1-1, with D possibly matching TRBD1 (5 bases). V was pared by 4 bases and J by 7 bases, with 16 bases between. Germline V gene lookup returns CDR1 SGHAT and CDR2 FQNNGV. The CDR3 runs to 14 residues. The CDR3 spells CASSSRQLFGEAFF. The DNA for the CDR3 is TGTGCCAGCAGCTCAAGACAGTTGTTTGGTGAAGCTTTCTTT.

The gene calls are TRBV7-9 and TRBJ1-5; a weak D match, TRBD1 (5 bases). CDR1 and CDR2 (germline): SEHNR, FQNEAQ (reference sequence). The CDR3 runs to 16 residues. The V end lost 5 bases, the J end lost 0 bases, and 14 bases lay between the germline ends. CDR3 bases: TGTGCCAGCAGCGAAGGGGCGAGAAATAGCAATCAGCCCCAGCATTTT. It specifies CASSEGARNSNQPQHF.

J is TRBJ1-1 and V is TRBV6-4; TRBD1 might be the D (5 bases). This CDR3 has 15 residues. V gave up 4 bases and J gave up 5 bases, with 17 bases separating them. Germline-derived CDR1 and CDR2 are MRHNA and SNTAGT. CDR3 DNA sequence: TGTGCCAGCAGTGCCCTGCCAGGGAGGAAAACTGAAGCTTTCTTT. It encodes CASSALPGRKTEAFF.

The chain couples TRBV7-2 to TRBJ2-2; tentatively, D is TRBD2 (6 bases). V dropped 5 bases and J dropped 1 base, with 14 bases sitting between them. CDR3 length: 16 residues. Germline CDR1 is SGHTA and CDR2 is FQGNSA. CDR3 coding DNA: TGTGCCAGCAGCGGGGTTTCGGGGGAGAACACCGGGGAGCTGTTTTTT. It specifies CASSGVSGENTGELFF.

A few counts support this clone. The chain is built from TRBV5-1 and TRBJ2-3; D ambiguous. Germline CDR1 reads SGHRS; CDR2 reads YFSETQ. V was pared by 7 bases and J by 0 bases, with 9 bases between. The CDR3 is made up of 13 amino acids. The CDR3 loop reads CASALISTDTQYF. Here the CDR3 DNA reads TGCGCCAGCGCCCTAATTAGCACAGATACGCAGTATTTT.

The CDR3 here is CASSLRRLYRPNTEAFF. The DNA for the CDR3 is TGTGCCAGCAGCTTACGCAGGTTATACCGACCGAACACTGAAGCTTTCTTT. The chain is built from TRBV7-9 and TRBJ1-1; D unresolved. The CDR3 spans 17 residues. Trimming stripped 2 bases from V and 1 base from J, with 17 bases between. CDR1 is SEHNR, CDR2 FQNEAQ, per germline (reference sequence).

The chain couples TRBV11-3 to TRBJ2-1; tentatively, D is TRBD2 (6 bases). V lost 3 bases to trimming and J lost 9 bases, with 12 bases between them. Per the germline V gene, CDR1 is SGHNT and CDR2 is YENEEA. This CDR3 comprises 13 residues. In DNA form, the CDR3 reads TGTGCCAGCAGCTTGCGGGGAGTTGGTGAGCAGTTCTTC. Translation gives CASSLRGVGEQFF. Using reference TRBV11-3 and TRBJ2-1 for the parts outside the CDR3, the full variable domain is EAGVVQSPRYKIIEKKQPVAFWCNPISGHNTLYWYLQNLGQGPELLIRYENEEAVDDSQLPKDRFSAERLKGVDSTLKIQPAELGDSAVYLCASSLRGVGEQFFGPGTRLTVL.

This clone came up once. CDR3 sequence reads: CASSLVTSMNTEAFF. For the CDR3, the DNA is TGTGCCAGCAGCTTAGTCACAAGTATGAACACTGAAGCTTTCTTT. The chain couples TRBV11-2 to TRBJ1-1; no clear D gene. The CDR3 loop spans 15 amino acids. From germline, CDR1 is SGHAT and CDR2 FQNNGV. V was cut by 1 base and J by 0 bases, with 9 bases left in between.

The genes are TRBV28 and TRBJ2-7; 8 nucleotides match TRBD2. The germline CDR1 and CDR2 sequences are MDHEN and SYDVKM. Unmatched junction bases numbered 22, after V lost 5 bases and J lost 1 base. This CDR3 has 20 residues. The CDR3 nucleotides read TGTGCCAGCAGTCCAAGGGGAAGGGGGTGGCGGGGGGAAGAATCCTACGAGCAGTACTTC. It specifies CASSPRGRGWRGEESYEQYF. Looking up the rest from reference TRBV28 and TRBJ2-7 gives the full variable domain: DVKVTQSSRYLVKRTGEKVFLECVQDMDHENMFWYRQDPGLGLRLIYFSYDVKMKEKGDIPEGYSVSREKKERFSLILESASTNQTSMYLCASSPRGRGWRGEESYEQYFGPGTRLTVT.

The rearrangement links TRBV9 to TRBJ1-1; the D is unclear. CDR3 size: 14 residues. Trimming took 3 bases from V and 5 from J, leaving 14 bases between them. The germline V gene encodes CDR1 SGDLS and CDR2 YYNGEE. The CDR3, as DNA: TGTGCCAGCAGCGCCTGGCTTGGGGAGACTGAAGCTTTCTTT. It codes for CASSAWLGETEAFF.

In nucleotides, the CDR3 is TGTGCCAGCAGGGGGGCTAGCGGGGGAAAAGAGACCCAGTACTTC. Its protein is CASRGASGGKETQYF. The chain recombines TRBV7-6 with TRBJ2-5; 10 bases fit TRBD2. With 6 bases clipped from V and 3 bases from J, the junction kept 7 bases outside the gene matches. Per germline, CDR1 SGHVS and CDR2 FNYEAQ. This CDR3 spans 15 amino acids.

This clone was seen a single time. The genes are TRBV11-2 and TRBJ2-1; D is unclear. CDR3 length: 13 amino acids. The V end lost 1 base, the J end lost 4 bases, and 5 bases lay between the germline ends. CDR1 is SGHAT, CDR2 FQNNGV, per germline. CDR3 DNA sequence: TGTGCCAGCAGCTTAGGGCATTACAATGAGCAGTTCTTC. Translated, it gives CASSLGHYNEQFF.

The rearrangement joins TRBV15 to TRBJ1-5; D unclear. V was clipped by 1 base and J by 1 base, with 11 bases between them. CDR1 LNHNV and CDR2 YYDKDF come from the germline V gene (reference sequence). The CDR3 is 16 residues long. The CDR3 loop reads CATSRVPRESNQPQHF. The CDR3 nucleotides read TGTGCCACCAGCAGAGTCCCAAGAGAGAGCAATCAGCCCCAGCATTTT.